Each of the 25 T cell receptor beta chains below was sequenced from the same sample in a study of T-cell reconstitution after alpha-beta-depleted transplantation in children. During its preparation, the TCRbeta library received unique molecular identifiers. TCRdb reprocessed the PCR reads via MiXCR and lists one record per CDR3 protein. Of 200,000 to 250,000 distinct CDR3 sequences listed, 6.5% to 9% are singletons. This material consisted of PBMCs, mostly from graft donor cells, taken 180 days after TCRalphabeta/CD19-depleted stem cell transplant. The receptors were sampled from a male patient aged 10 to 17 who had a stem cell transplant for acute lymphoblastic leukemia, so the T cells may come from the graft donor.

Many counts were recorded for this clonotype. The rearrangement uses TRBV7-6 and TRBJ2-6; 7 positions match TRBD1. The CDR3 contains 18 residues. Germline V gene sequence: CDR1 SGHVS, CDR2 FNYEAQ. Losses at the gene ends were 1 base for V and 2 bases for J; bases not matched to a gene: 8. The CDR3 bases are TGTGCCAGCAGCTTAGACACGCGAGGGGGCACTGGGGCCAACGTCCTGACTTTC. Its translation: CASSLDTRGGTGANVLTF. The whole variable domain, remainder taken from reference TRBV7-6 and TRBJ2-6, is GAGVSQSPRYKVTKRGQDVALRCDPISGHVSLYWYRQALGQGPEFLTYFNYEAQQDKSGLPNDRFSAERPEGSISTLTIQRTEQRDSAMYRCASSLDTRGGTGANVLTFGAGSRLTVL.

This clonotype came up many times. The gene calls are TRBV7-9 and TRBJ2-1; TRBD2 agrees at 7 bases. The germline V gene has CDR1 SEHNR and CDR2 FQNEAQ (reference sequence). The CDR3 is 15 residues long. V was pared by 5 bases and J by 5 bases, with 9 bases of the junction left unmatched. The CDR3 spells CASSLKGLPNNEQFF. CDR3 bases: TGTGCCAGCAGCCTCAAGGGACTACCAAACAATGAGCAGTTCTTC.

This clonotype was counted ten times or more. The V call is TRBV11-2, the J call TRBJ2-1; 8 bases match TRBD2. V was clipped by 3 bases and J by 7 bases; unmatched bases: 8. Germline V CDR1 and CDR2: SGHAT, FQNNGV. This CDR3 is 15 amino acids long. The CDR3 is CASSFPGLGINEQFF. For the CDR3, the DNA is TGTGCCAGCAGCTTTCCGGGACTAGGAATAAATGAGCAGTTCTTC. The full variable domain, its missing parts supplied by reference TRBV11-2 and TRBJ2-1, is EAGVAQSPRYKIIEKRQSVAFWCNPISGHATLYWYQQILGQGPKLLIQFQNNGVVDDSQLPKDRFSAERLKGVDSTLKIQPAKLEDSAVYLCASSFPGLGINEQFFGPGTRLTVL.

The table lists this clonotype with many counts. The chain has TRBV3-1 and TRBJ2-2; D tentatively reads TRBD1 or TRBD2 (6 bases each). Germline-derived CDR1 and CDR2 are LGHDT and YNNKEL (reference sequence). Trimming took 4 bases from V and 7 from J, leaving 16 bases between them. CDR3 length equals 15 residues. This CDR3 is CASSLLGGRNGELFF. DNA of the CDR3: TGTGCCAGCAGCCTCTTAGGGGGGCGGAACGGGGAGCTGTTTTTT.

This clonotype was seen at least ten times. The chain carries TRBV12-3 or TRBV12-4 and TRBJ1-5, with 7 bases aligning to TRBD1. Trimming cost V 6 bases and J 6 bases; bases outside gene matches: 5. The CDR3 is made up of 13 amino acids. The CDR3 is CASRTGRTQPQHF. The CDR3 nucleotides read TGTGCCAGCAGGACAGGGAGGACTCAGCCCCAGCATTTT.

This clonotype occurred a few times. This chain uses TRBV23-1 with TRBJ2-5, with a weak D call TRBD1 (6 bases). Being an ORF, TRBV23-1 has a function that is uncertain. The CDR3 consists of 15 residues. The V end lost 0 bases, the J end lost 2 bases, and 10 bases lay between the germline ends. CDR3 nucleotide sequence: TGCGCCAGCAGTCAATCCAGGGGTCATCAAGAGACCCAGTACTTC. This codes for CASSQSRGHQETQYF.

Many counts were recorded for this clonotype. CDR3 bases: TGTGCCAGCAGCCCAGCCGGGACAGGGAATTCACCCCTCCACTTT. Its translation is CASSPAGTGNSPLHF. The J gene is TRBJ1-6, the V gene TRBV7-3, with 9 bases identical to TRBD1. Germline loops: CDR1 SGHTA, CDR2 FQGTGA. The ends lost 5 bases at V and 7 bases at J; junction bases unmatched: 6. The CDR3 is 15 amino acids.

Many counts were recorded for this clonotype. This chain joins TRBV7-6 and TRBJ2-7; maybe TRBD2 (5 bases). Trimming pared 0 bases from V and 5 bases from J, leaving 11 bases between. Germline lookup yields CDR1 SGHVS and CDR2 FNYEAQ. CDR3 length: 14 amino acids. The CDR3 DNA sequence: TGTGCCAGCAGCTTAGCGGCGGGTCTCCACGAGCAGTACTTC. Translation gives CASSLAAGLHEQYF.

Points on this clonotype: This clone may be a read error of a much larger clone one base away. The CDR3 region has the DNA TGTGCCAGCAGCTTAGCGTTCTCGGCCTTGGGTGGCTACACCTTC. This sequence encodes CASSLAFSALGGYTF. The V gene is TRBV7-6, the J gene TRBJ1-2; unclear D gene. Between the trimmed V and J ends, which lost 0 bases and 7 bases, there was a span of 15 bases. The germline V gene encodes CDR1 SGHVS and CDR2 FNYEAQ. The CDR3 spans 15 residues.

There are many counts of this clonotype. The V and J genes are TRBV7-2 and TRBJ2-1; weak D call: TRBD2 (6 bases). V lost 7 bases to trimming and J lost 2 bases, with 18 bases between them. Germline V CDR1 and CDR2: SGHTA, FQGNSA. The CDR3 length is 16 residues. CDR3 nucleotide sequence: TGTGCCAGCACTCTAGGGGAGGCAGGCACCTACAATGAGCAGTTCTTC. Its protein product is CASTLGEAGTYNEQFF.

This clonotype came up many times. The chain couples TRBV2 to TRBJ1-4; D unresolved. V was cut by 5 bases and J by 8 bases, with 18 bases left in between. This CDR3 has 15 residues. Germline CDR1 and CDR2: SNHLY and FYNNEI. The CDR3 protein is CASSPTPAPQEKLFF. CDR3 DNA sequence: TGTGCCAGCAGTCCTACCCCGGCGCCGCAGGAAAAACTGTTTTTT. The whole variable domain, remainder taken from reference TRBV2 and TRBJ1-4, is EPEVTQTPSHQVTQMGQEVILRCVPISNHLYFYWYRQILGQKVEFLVSFYNNEISEKSEIFDDQFSVERPDGSNFTLKIRSTKLEDSAMYFCASSPTPAPQEKLFFGSGTQLSVL.

This clonotype occurred many times. The V call is TRBV7-2, the J call TRBJ2-5, with D perhaps given as TRBD1 or TRBD2 (5 bases each). The V gene's germline CDR1 is SGHTA and CDR2 FQGNSA. V lost 1 base and J lost 5, with 11 bases in between. This CDR3 spans 14 amino acids. In DNA, the CDR3 is TGTGCCAGCAGCTTAGTACGGGACCTTGAGACCCAGTACTTC. Amino acid sequence: CASSLVRDLETQYF.

This clonotype was observed a single time. One base away lies a much larger clone, so this may be a sequencing read error. As the CDR3 is not closed by the conserved phenylalanine or tryptophan, this likely results from a read error. The chain couples TRBV28 to TRBJ2-7, with D possibly TRBD2 on 6 matching bases. The CDR3 spans 15 residues. Germline V lookup: CDR1 MDHEN, CDR2 SYDVKM. Deletions cut 5 bases from V and 9 bases from J, with 23 bases between. The CDR3 nucleotides read TGTGCCAGCAGTCTACCCTCGGGAGCCGCGAGTGTGCAGTACTAC. Translated: CASSLPSGAASVQYY.

This clonotype was seen ten or more times. This chain's CDR3 is CASSPGQPNQPQHF. The CDR3 DNA reads TGCGCCAGCAGCCCAGGACAGCCCAATCAGCCCCAGCATTTT. The chain joins TRBV5-1 to TRBJ1-5; the D gene is possibly TRBD1 (6 bases). CDR1 and CDR2 (germline): SGHRS, YFSETQ. The ends were cut back, 4 bases at V and 3 bases at J, with 11 bases in the middle. The CDR3 contains 14 residues.

This clonotype was counted many times. The rearrangement uses TRBV5-5 and TRBJ2-3; tentatively, D is TRBD2 (5 bases). With 1 base removed from V and 3 bases from J, the gap between germline ends came to 18 bases. The CDR3 contains 17 residues. In germline, CDR1 is SGHKS, CDR2 YYEKEE (reference sequence). The CDR3 here is CASSLQLGMRVTDTQYF. DNA of the CDR3: TGTGCCAGCAGCTTGCAGCTAGGGATGAGGGTAACAGATACGCAGTATTTT.

In the case of this clonotype: Since a much larger clone is just one base distant, this may be a read error. The gene calls are TRBV5-1 and TRBJ2-7, with TRBD1 as a possible D gene (9 bases). The CDR3 is 15 residues long. The V gene's germline CDR1 is SGHRS and CDR2 YFSETQ. DNA of the CDR3: TGCGCCACCAGCCGGGGGGGACAGGGAGCCGTTGAGCAGTACTTC. Residues: CATSRGGQGAVEQYF.

This clonotype has at least ten counts. The V gene is TRBV28, the J gene TRBJ2-7; D call uncertain. The length of the CDR3 is 13 residues. Trimming cost V 7 bases and J 4 bases, with 14 bases left between them. The germline CDR1 and CDR2 sequences are MDHEN and SYDVKM. The CDR3 region has the DNA TGTGCCAGCAATCCGGGCGTTCGATACGAGCAGTACTTC. This gives the protein CASNPGVRYEQYF.

Many counts were recorded for this clonotype. In DNA, the CDR3 is TGTGCCAGCAGGCATCCGGGACTAGCGGCCGAGCAGTTCTTC. It is translated as CASRHPGLAAEQFF. The genes are TRBV2 and TRBJ2-1, with 11 bases that match TRBD2. The CDR3 runs 14 residues. J lost 10 bases, V lost 6 bases, and 8 bases had no gene match. Germline V CDR1 and CDR2: SNHLY, FYNNEI.

This clonotype was seen at least ten times. The chain combines TRBV13 with TRBJ1-1; maybe TRBD1 (6 bases). V lost 5 bases and J lost 2, with 21 bases in between. Germline values: CDR1 PRHDT, CDR2 FYEKMQ (reference sequence). There are 17 residues in the CDR3. CDR3 region: CASSLGTLWTDNTEAFF. The DNA of the CDR3 is TGTGCCAGCAGCCTCGGGACCCTTTGGACAGATAACACTGAAGCTTTCTTT.

This clonotype was detected only a few times. The chain joins TRBV11-2 to TRBJ2-2; D perhaps matches TRBD1 (6 bases). V was clipped by 4 bases and J by 6 bases, with 12 bases between them. Per germline, CDR1 SGHAT and CDR2 FQNNGV. The length of the CDR3 is 14 residues. The CDR3 bases are TGTGCCAGCAGCTCGTTCAGGGGACCCGGGGAGCTGTTTTTT. Translated: CASSSFRGPGELFF.

This clonotype was found many times. The chain joins TRBV11-2 to TRBJ2-7, with D tentatively TRBD1 (5 bases). The germline gives CDR1 SGHAT, CDR2 FQNNGV. Trimming cost V 5 bases and J 4 bases, with 27 bases left between them. The CDR3 is 18 residues long. CDR3 DNA: TGTGCCAGCAGCCCGAGTAGGGGTCACCCCGTCAATTTGTACGAGCAGTACTTC. This gives the protein CASSPSRGHPVNLYEQYF.

This clonotype was picked up one time. A read error is possible here, since a much larger clone lies one base away. The chain has TRBV6-5 and TRBJ1-1; D might be TRBD1 (6 bases). This CDR3 is built from 14 residues. Germline assignment: CDR1 MNHEY and CDR2 SVGAGI. CDR3 DNA sequence: TGTGCCAGCAGTTCCCCTTACAGGGACACTGAAGCTATCTTT. Residues: CASSSPYRDTEAIF.

The table lists this clonotype with many counts. V gene TRBV29-1 combines with J gene TRBJ2-7; tentatively, D is TRBD2 (6 bases). The germline V gene has CDR1 SQVTM and CDR2 ANQGSEA. Trimming cost V 7 bases and J 5 bases, with 21 bases left between them. The CDR3 has 14 amino acids. The CDR3 reads CSGTTGTAANEQYF. The CDR3 region has the DNA TGCAGCGGTACCACCGGGACTGCTGCCAACGAGCAGTACTTC.

This clonotype occurred many times. The chain couples TRBV20-1 to TRBJ2-3; D is unresolved. Trimming took off 5 bases at V and 2 bases at J, with 11 bases between the two ends. Germline V gene sequence: CDR1 DFQATT, CDR2 SNEGSKA (reference sequence). This CDR3 contains 13 residues. Written as DNA, the CDR3 is TGCAGTGCTCCCGGGCCATTCACAGATACGCAGTATTTT. Protein product: CSAPGPFTDTQYF.

There are many counts of this clonotype. This rearrangement joins TRBV5-4 to TRBJ2-7, with 8 bases fitting TRBD2. Trimming cost V 0 bases and J 0 bases; bases outside gene matches: 2. CDR3 size: 15 residues. Per the germline V gene, CDR1 is SGHNT and CDR2 is YYREEE (reference sequence). As DNA, the CDR3 is TGTGCCAGCAGCTTGGGGCGGGAGGCCTCCTACGAGCAGTACTTC. It translates to CASSLGREASYEQYF.